The table lists the clone carrying this TCR beta chain with a few counts. The antigen is undetermined. Produced via immunoSEQ multiplex PCR; TCRdb's table is partial and in-frame only. This table has about 4,800 clones, 40% appearing once. The source of the sample is a study of Tregs in tolerant kidney transplant recipients. Study summary: CFSE-labeled recipient PBMCs were cultured 6 days with irradiated graft donor PBMCs, then FACS-sorted.

Study results and caveats: Tregs expanded with activated donor B cells seemed most donor-specific. This study did not directly address biological reproducibility.

Source material: CD8+ T cells from blood cultured with allogeneic cells. This clonotype originated in a human donor in good health.

In nucleotides, the CDR3 is TGTGCCAGCAGCCGGGGCGGCAGGGCGTGGGTGGATGGAAACACCATATATTTT. Translating it yields CASSRGGRAWVDGNTIYF. The chain carries TRBV7-9 and TRBJ1-3; possibly TRBD1 for D (5 bases). The CDR3 consists of 18 residues. From germline, CDR1 is SEHNR and CDR2 FQNEAQ (reference sequence). The ends were cut back, 5 bases at V and 3 bases at J, with 23 bases in the middle.